Reported below is one T cell receptor beta chain. Its antigen is unknown. The V segment lost 3 bases and the J segment 1 base; nucleotides outside the gene matches: 9. CDR3 length: 16 amino acids. From germline, CDR1 is GTSNPN and CDR2 SVGIG (reference sequence). TCRdb's copy holds only in-frame clones and misses some; the assay was immunoSEQ multiplex PCR. This table holds tens of thousands of clones, around 80% found once. Before any sequencing was done, the ViraFEST assay used viral peptide pools to expand antigen-specific CD4+ T cells. Researchers isolated CD4+ T cells once around 11 days of culture had elapsed. Neither prior SARS-CoV-2 infection nor positive nucleocapsid antibodies were present in the vaccine recipients. The researchers cultured roughly 2.2 million PBMC per well with roughly 11 IU/ml IL-2 and around 9.5 ug/ml peptides. A half-medium replacement with IL-2 medium was carried out on days 3 and 7.

This sample is drawn from a study of vaccination effects on CD4 cells after COVID-19. Overall study results and limits: The study, lacking early post-infection timepoints, had few convalescent patients. Healthy vaccinees' vaccine-induced clones included only 1 of 255 cross-reacting with common cold coronaviruses.

This sequence originates from a human donor who received a COVID-19 vaccine. J is TRBJ2-5 and V is TRBV30; the match to TRBD1 covers 9 bases. Sequenced here: CD4+ T cells from PBMCs cultured with SARS-CoV-2 spike peptides, sampled before COVID-19 vaccination. The CDR3 DNA is TGTGCCTGGAGAGCCCCGGGACAGGGAGCCCAAGAGACCCAGTACTTC. It yields the protein CAWRAPGQGAQETQYF.